These T cell receptor beta chains were read from a single sample in a study of STAT3 mutations in large granular lymphocyte leukemia. Clones were sequenced by immunoSEQ multiplex PCR, and TCRdb holds only the in-frame ones, with some missing. The sample consists of 9,500 to 13,000 clones, 50% to 60% of them appearing once. The sequencing sample was made of peripheral blood mononuclear cells. The receptor source for this set is a boy younger than 18 with T-cell large granular lymphocyte leukemia. Some clones in this sample may be carry-over from other donors' samples. Each CDR3 is given with its conserved first and last residue. A D gene is named only where the DNA matches it firmly. The size of a clone is reported for some rows only, either as once, few or many, or as a class for expanded clones.

CDR3 DNA,CDR3 protein,V gene,J gene,D gene,clone size
TGTGCCAGCAGCTTAGCGGTTGGGAGCGGCGTTACGCAGTATTTT,CASSLAVGSGVTQYF,TRBV7-2,TRBJ2-3,-,-
TGTGCCTGGAGTGTAAGGCGAGCAACTAATGAAAAACTGTTTTTT,CAWSVRRATNEKLFF,TRBV30,TRBJ1-4,-,few
TGTGCCAGCAGCCAAGTCGCACAGGGGAGCTCCTATAATTCACCCCTCCACTTT,CASSQVAQGSSYNSPLHF,TRBV4-2,TRBJ1-6,TRBD1,few
TGTGCCAGCAGCTACGATGGGCCTCCCCTCCACTTT,CASSYDGPPLHF,TRBV7-2,TRBJ1-6,-,few
TGTGCCAGTATAAATCAGGGGACCTACGAGCAGTACTTC,CASINQGTYEQYF,TRBV6-6,TRBJ2-7,-,few
TGCGCCAGCAGCTTGGCCCTACAGAACGAGCAGTACTTC,CASSLALQNEQYF,TRBV5-1,TRBJ2-7,-,-
TGCGCCAGCAGCGCCGTAGGGGGTCTCCCCGGTTTT,CASSAVGGLPGF,TRBV4-1,TRBJ1-6,-,-
TGTGCCAGCAGTATCACTACAGGGGTAGGCTACACCTTC,CASSITTGVGYTF,TRBV5-4,TRBJ1-2,TRBD1,-
TGTGCCAGCAGCCTTGGGTCAGGTGAGAATCAGCCCCAGCATTTT,CASSLGSGENQPQHF,TRBV5-6,TRBJ1-5,-,few
TGTGCCAGCTCACCACCCTACGACACTGAAGCTTTCTTT,CASSPPYDTEAFF,TRBV18,TRBJ1-1,-,once
TGTGCCAGCAGGGGAGGGGGGGAGACCCAGTACTTC,CASRGGGETQYF,TRBV2,TRBJ2-5,-,-
TGTGCCATCAGGGGCGGGGGAAACAATGAGCAGTTCTTC,CAIRGGGNNEQFF,TRBV10-3,TRBJ2-1,TRBD2,-
TGTGCCAGCAGTTACAGGCTCGGCTACGAGCAGTACTTC,CASSYRLGYEQYF,TRBV6-6,TRBJ2-7,-,-
TGTGCCAGCAGTGAAGAGGAGGGAACACCCCTCCACTTT,CASSEEEGTPLHF,TRBV6-4,TRBJ1-6,-,-
TGCGCCAGCAGCCAAGATCCACAGGGGGGTAGATATGGCTACACCTTC,CASSQDPQGGRYGYTF,TRBV4-3,TRBJ1-2,TRBD1,-
TGTGCCAGCAGCTCAGATGGGTCCTCGGGAGATACGCAGTATTTT,CASSSDGSSGDTQYF,TRBV7-9,TRBJ2-3,-,-
TGCGCCAGCAGCTTGGTCGGACAGGGGGCCTACGAGCAGTACTTC,CASSLVGQGAYEQYF,TRBV5-1,TRBJ2-7,TRBD1,-
TGTGCCAGCTCACCAACCGGGGGAGTCTTTGTCGAGCAGTACTTC,CASSPTGGVFVEQYF,TRBV18,TRBJ2-7,-,few
TGCGCCAGCAGCTTGTTGCCAGGGGAAGCTTTCTTT,CASSLLPGEAFF,TRBV5-1,TRBJ1-1,-,few
TGTGCCGTCCTGGGAAGTCCGGATACGCAGTATTTT,CAVLGSPDTQYF,TRBV10-3,TRBJ2-3,-,-
TGCGCCAGCAGCTTGGCAAGGGGGTACCAAGAGACCCAGTACTTC,CASSLARGYQETQYF,TRBV5-1,TRBJ2-5,-,few
TGCGCCAGCAATGTGATGGGACAGGGGAGAACCGAGCAGTACTTC,CASNVMGQGRTEQYF,TRBV5-1,TRBJ2-7,TRBD1,-
TGTGCCAGCAGCTTGGGAACTAACTATGGCTACACCTTC,CASSLGTNYGYTF,TRBV5-4,TRBJ1-2,-,few
TGTGCCAGCAGTGAAACTCCGGGACAGGGGTCGCACGAGCAGTACTTC,CASSETPGQGSHEQYF,TRBV6-1,TRBJ2-7,TRBD1,-
TGTGCCTTAACCGGGGGAACATCTCTATCTTATGGCTACACCTTC,CALTGGTSLSYGYTF,TRBV30,TRBJ1-2,-,few
TGTGCCAGCAGTCGACTAGCGGGAGTGCTATCCGCCTACGAGCAGTACTTC,CASSRLAGVLSAYEQYF,TRBV27,TRBJ2-7,TRBD2,-
TGTGCCAGCGGGCGGATTGACTCCTACGAGCAGTACTTC,CASGRIDSYEQYF,TRBV5-4,TRBJ2-7,-,few